This T cell receptor beta chain came from a study of blood T cell repertoires in COVID-19. Looking at the study overall: Collection of acute and convalescent COVID-19 samples took place in the United States, Italy and Spain.

As processed by the authors: Estimates of nucleated cell counts were drawn from the amplification of reference gene primers. Sequencing was performed with immunoSEQ multiplex PCR; in TCRdb, only in-frame clones are kept and a portion is missing. The DNA was the basis for D and trimming; V, J and clone size are from that table. This sample has fewer than 70,000 clones, with approximately 90% found just once. The V gene's germline CDR1 is SGDLS and CDR2 YYNGEE. Trimming shortened V by 0 bases and J by 4 bases, and 13 bases separated the two germline ends. The CDR3 spans 15 residues. Sample: peripheral blood. The source is a woman in her 70s with active COVID-19. The chain employs TRBV9 and TRBJ1-1; no clear D. The CDR3 region has the DNA TGTGCCAGCAGCGTAGACCAATCCCGGGGCACTGAAGCTTTCTTT. This sequence encodes CASSVDQSRGTEAFF.